The 7 T cell receptor beta chains given below trace back to one sample, sequenced in a study of cytotoxic CD8 clonotypes in ibrutinib-treated CLL. Libraries were prepared by immunoSEQ multiplex PCR; TCRdb keeps only in-frame clonotypes and omits some of them. The sample has 150,000 to 200,000 clones, about 88% seen once. The sequenced sample was PBMCs, obtained at disease progression, from a patient treated with ibrutinib. The source of these receptors is a human donor with chronic lymphocytic leukemia.

The chain carries TRBV27 and TRBJ2-3; perhaps TRBD2 as D (6 bases). Germline V gives CDR1 MNHEY, CDR2 SMNVEV (reference sequence). There are 17 residues in the CDR3. Trimming pared 5 bases from V and 1 base from J, leaving 19 bases between. For the CDR3, the DNA is TGTGCCAGCAGTATACCTAGGAGGGGACTCGGCACAGATACGCAGTATTTT. Residues: CASSIPRRGLGTDTQYF.

The rearrangement links TRBV6-1 to TRBJ1-5; D unclear. The germline V and J ends were trimmed by 11 bases and 2 bases, with 10 bases remaining between them. Germline-derived CDR1 and CDR2 are MNHNS and SASEGT. This CDR3 contains 12 residues. The CDR3 protein is CAVQIGNQPQHF. The CDR3 nucleotides are TGTGCCGTCCAGATTGGCAATCAGCCCCAGCATTTT.

The V and J genes are TRBV28 and TRBJ1-1, with D perhaps TRBD1 (6 bases). The ends were cut back, 6 bases at V and 12 bases at J, with 20 bases in the middle. Germline V gives CDR1 MDHEN, CDR2 SYDVKM. This CDR3 is 13 amino acids long. For the CDR3, the DNA is TGTGCCAGCAGACCCTCTGGTCGGGGGACAACTTTCTTT. Amino acids: CASRPSGRGTTFF. Filled out from reference TRBV28 and TRBJ1-1, the complete variable domain reads DVKVTQSSRYLVKRTGEKVFLECVQDMDHENMFWYRQDPGLGLRLIYFSYDVKMKEKGDIPEGYSVSREKKERFSLILESASTNQTSMYLCASRPSGRGTTFFGQGTRLTVV.

The chain combines TRBV2 with TRBJ1-2, with D hard to call. Trimming removed 8 bases from V and 5 bases from J, with 15 bases in between. CDR3 length: 13 residues. The germline V gene has CDR1 SNHLY and CDR2 FYNNEI. CDR3 amino acids: CASVYGSAYGYTF. CDR3 nucleotides: TGTGCCAGCGTCTACGGGTCCGCTTATGGCTACACCTTC.

CDR3 residues: CALSRGFGTDTQYF. The CDR3, as DNA: TGTGCCCTGTCACGGGGCTTTGGGACAGATACGCAGTATTTT. V gene TRBV30 combines with J gene TRBJ2-3; TRBD1 or TRBD2 may be the D gene (5 bases each). V gave up 8 bases and J gave up 3 bases, with 18 bases separating them. From germline, CDR1 is GTSNPN and CDR2 SVGIG (reference sequence). CDR3 length: 14 amino acids.

The chain carries TRBV4-2 and TRBJ2-7, with 10 bases that match TRBD2. There are 16 residues in the CDR3. CDR1 is LGHNA, CDR2 YNFKEQ, per germline. The V and J ends lost 6 bases and 4 bases, in that order; junction bases with no gene match: 12. This CDR3 reads CASSPSSLAGVYEQYF. CDR3 sequence (DNA): TGTGCCAGCAGTCCTTCTTCGCTAGCGGGAGTTTACGAGCAGTACTTC.

In its sample, this clone was seen once. This sequence joins TRBV18 and TRBJ1-3, with TRBD1 identical over 8 bases. Germline trimming cut 0 bases from V and 5 bases from J; bases unmatched to any gene: 3. Germline V CDR1 and CDR2: KGHSH, LQKENI. The CDR3 extends over 15 amino acids. CDR3 amino acids: CASSPPTGERNTIYF. The CDR3 nucleotides are TGTGCCAGCTCACCACCGACAGGGGAACGAAACACCATATATTTT. Full variable domain (missing parts from reference TRBV18 and TRBJ1-3): NAGVMQNPRHLVRRRGQEARLRCSPMKGHSHVYWYRQLPEEGLKFMVYLQKENIIDESGMPKERFSAEFPKEGPSILRIQQVVRGDSAAYFCASSPPTGERNTIYFGEGSWLTVV.